This T cell receptor (beta chain) was sequenced for a study of PD-L1 blockade in urothelial cancer. Assay used: immunoSEQ multiplex PCR; TCRdb lists only in-frame clones, some missing. The sample lists around 70,000 clones, approximately 80% occurring once. The germline V and J ends were trimmed by 2 bases and 4 bases, with 14 bases remaining between them. Per the germline V gene, CDR1 is KGHSH and CDR2 is LQKENI. The CDR3 sequence is 15 residues long. This chain uses TRBV18 with TRBJ1-1, with a weak D call TRBD1 (6 bases). This specimen was PBMCs, taken around atezolizumab (anti-PD-L1) treatment. This receptor was taken from a man between 65 and 85 years old with urothelial cancer. The CDR3 bases are TGTGCCAGCTCACCAGGCAGGGGCGGAGGCACTGAAGCTTTCTTT. Encoded protein: CASSPGRGGGTEAFF.